This T cell receptor beta chain comes out of a study of CD4 T cells in relation to SARS-CoV-2 and coronaviruses. Study as a whole: The HLA restriction of the shared crossreactive spike epitopes was mapped.

Measured with immunoSEQ multiplex PCR; TCRdb has only the in-frame clones, and not every one. The repertoire holds about 55,000 clones, with more than 80% as singletons. This CDR3 comprises 14 residues. Germline V lookup: CDR1 MNHEY, CDR2 SMNVEV (reference sequence). J lost 0 bases, V lost 4 bases, and 0 bases had no gene match. Before the COVID-19 pandemic, during about 2011-2019, CD4+ T cells were taken from unexposed donors. Naive and memory CD4+ T cells were separated from cryopreserved PBMCs. This clonotype was obtained from a human donor in good health. The V gene is TRBV27, the J gene TRBJ2-3; 8 bases align to TRBD1. Input material: memory CD4+ T cells from PBMCs. The CDR3: CASSWTGSTDTQYF. The CDR3 DNA is TGTGCCAGCAGTTGGACAGGGAGCACAGATACGCAGTATTTT.